One sample yielded the 26 T cell receptor beta chains listed below, sequenced in a study of blood T cell repertoires in COVID-19. Data came from immunoSEQ multiplex PCR; TCRdb stores just in-frame clones and leaves some out. The sample has about 120,000 clones; more than 65% are singletons. Sequencing was done on a sample of peripheral blood. The source of these receptors is a woman aged 65 to 85 with acute or convalescent COVID-19.

The V and J genes are TRBV29-1 and TRBJ2-5; weak D call: TRBD1 (6 bases). Germline V CDR1 and CDR2: SQVTM, ANQGSEA. CDR3 length: 16 amino acids. Trimming took 5 bases from V and 2 from J, leaving 21 bases between them. CDR3 bases: TGCAGCGTTCGGCAGGGGAGCCTCTTCGCACAAGAGACCCAGTACTTC. This translates into CSVRQGSLFAQETQYF.

CDR3 loop: CASSLVAEYNEQFF. For the CDR3, the DNA is TGCGCCAGCAGCTTGGTGGCGGAATACAATGAGCAGTTCTTC. The chain recombines TRBV5-1 with TRBJ2-1; D unclear. The CDR3 has 14 amino acids. In germline, CDR1 is SGHRS, CDR2 YFSETQ. Between the trimmed V and J ends, which lost 0 bases and 4 bases, there was a span of 8 bases.

The chain links TRBV5-1 to TRBJ2-5; 7 bases align to TRBD2. V was clipped by 7 bases and J by 5 bases; unmatched bases: 14. The CDR3 extends over 15 amino acids. Germline CDR1 reads SGHRS; CDR2 reads YFSETQ. The CDR3 reads CASRLRTSSMETQYF. CDR3 DNA: TGCGCCAGCCGCCTAAGGACTAGTAGTATGGAGACCCAGTACTTC.

The DNA for the CDR3 is TGTGCCAGCACCTATGATCGGAGGTACAATGAGCAGTTCTTC. Translation gives CASTYDRRYNEQFF. The chain uses TRBV28 and TRBJ2-1; TRBD2 might be the D (5 bases). The CDR3 length is 14 residues. V was trimmed by 7 bases and J by 4 bases, leaving 14 bases between them. Germline assignment: CDR1 MDHEN and CDR2 SYDVKM.

V is TRBV4-1 and J is TRBJ2-5; TRBD2 might be the D (5 bases). Germline CDR1 is MGHRA and CDR2 is YSYEKL. Trimming stripped 4 bases from V and 2 bases from J, with 20 bases between. The CDR3 extends over 17 amino acids. In nucleotides, the CDR3 is TGCGCCAGCAGCCTAATTGACTTTACGCTAGCACAAGAGACCCAGTACTTC. This gives the protein CASSLIDFTLAQETQYF.

V is TRBV7-8 and J is TRBJ1-1, with D hard to call. Germline assignment: CDR1 SGHVS and CDR2 FQNEAQ. The CDR3 sequence is 12 residues long. V was shortened by 2 bases and J by 4 bases, with 5 bases between the two germline ends. For the CDR3, the DNA is TGTGCCAGCAGCTTACGAGGCACTGAAGCTTTCTTT. Its translation: CASSLRGTEAFF.

As concerns this clone: Other DNA sequences in this sample translate to the same CDR3. CDR3 bases: TGTGCCAGCAGTTTCAGAGAGACCCAGTACTTC. Translated: CASSFRETQYF. The rearrangement links TRBV27 to TRBJ2-5; D is uncertain. CDR1 and CDR2 from the germline V gene are MNHEY and SMNVEV (reference sequence). This CDR3 is 11 amino acids long. Deletions cut 3 bases from V and 4 bases from J, with 3 bases between.

This clone was seen a few times. The V call is TRBV30, the J call TRBJ1-2, with 9 bases identical to TRBD1. Germline CDR1 and CDR2: GTSNPN and SVGIG (reference sequence). The CDR3 covers 16 residues. With 3 bases clipped from V and 4 bases from J, the junction kept 12 bases outside the gene matches. CDR3 nucleotide sequence: TGTGCCTGGAGCACAGGGGGCGCGGGCTTTGGCTATGGCTACACCTTC. This translates into CAWSTGGAGFGYGYTF.

This chain links TRBV10-3 with TRBJ1-2; D gene ambiguous. The CDR3 spans 13 residues. The V and J ends lost 10 bases and 3 bases respectively, with 15 bases between them. Germline-derived CDR1 and CDR2 are ENHRY and SYGVKD. In nucleotides, the CDR3 is TGTGCCAACCAGCGGGAGGGCGACTATGGCTACACCTTC. Translating gives CANQREGDYGYTF.

This clone was seen more than once but under ten times. This chain joins TRBV20-1 and TRBJ2-7, with D possibly being TRBD1 (5 bases). V lost 7 bases and J lost 5, with 9 bases in between. Germline lookup yields CDR1 DFQATT and CDR2 SNEGSKA (reference sequence). This CDR3 has 10 amino acids. The CDR3 DNA follows: TGCAGTGTTTGGGGCGACGAGCAGTACTTC. Translated, it gives CSVWGDEQYF.

The chain is built from TRBV9 and TRBJ2-1, with TRBD2 matching over 10 bases. CDR1 SGDLS and CDR2 YYNGEE come from the germline V gene. With 1 base clipped from V and 10 bases from J, the junction kept 5 bases outside the gene matches. The CDR3 extends over 14 amino acids. CDR3 nucleotides: TGTGCCAGCAGCGTATTAACTAGCGGGACAGAGCAGTTCTTC. It translates to CASSVLTSGTEQFF.

The V and J genes are TRBV3-1 (or the pseudogene TRBV3-2) and TRBJ2-5; TRBD1 aligns across 7 bases. The V segment lost 4 bases and the J segment 4 bases; nucleotides outside the gene matches: 9. The CDR3 is 15 residues long. In germline, CDR1 is LGHDT, CDR2 YNNKEL (reference sequence). The chain's CDR3 is CASSPPLTGRETQYF. The DNA of the CDR3 is TGTGCCAGCAGCCCACCTCTGACAGGGCGAGAGACCCAGTACTTC.

The chain links TRBV6-5 to TRBJ2-1; D is unresolved. Germline CDR1 and CDR2: MNHEY and SVGAGI. The V end was cut by 4 bases, the J end by 0 bases, with 13 bases between. The CDR3 has 16 amino acids. CDR3 DNA sequence: TGTGCCAGCAGTTCGGCAGGCCCGAGCTCCTACAATGAGCAGTTCTTC. Translation gives CASSSAGPSSYNEQFF.

This clone was counted a few times. This chain connects TRBV7-6 to TRBJ2-1; D perhaps matches TRBD2 (5 bases). The CDR3 totals 16 residues. Germline assignment: CDR1 SGHVS and CDR2 FNYEAQ. Trimming took off 1 base at V and 8 bases at J, with 18 bases between the two ends. The CDR3 reads CASSLVGGPQEDEQFF. The DNA for the CDR3 is TGTGCCAGCAGCTTAGTGGGCGGCCCCCAGGAGGATGAGCAGTTCTTC.

The chain recombines TRBV6-2 or TRBV6-3 with TRBJ2-1, with 8 bases that match TRBD2. Per germline, CDR1 MNHEY and CDR2 SVGEGT. The ends lost 2 bases at V and 5 bases at J; junction bases unmatched: 14. The CDR3 runs 18 residues. CDR3 sequence: CASSYGLATSPLDNEQFF. Written as DNA, the CDR3 is TGTGCCAGCAGTTACGGACTAGCAACTTCTCCCCTCGACAATGAGCAGTTCTTC.

This clone has just a few counts. The chain employs TRBV6-5 and TRBJ2-2; 9 bases are a match to TRBD2. The V gene end was trimmed by 3 bases and the J gene end by 8 bases; junction bases not matched to a gene: 7. This CDR3 contains 15 residues. Germline assignment: CDR1 MNHEY and CDR2 SVGAGI. This chain's CDR3 is CASSYAGGPGGELFF. CDR3 DNA sequence: TGTGCCAGCAGTTATGCGGGAGGGCCCGGGGGGGAGCTGTTTTTT.

This chain connects TRBV7-2 to TRBJ2-5, with 8 bases matching TRBD1. From germline, CDR1 is SGHTA and CDR2 FQGNSA. The length of the CDR3 is 13 residues. Trimming removed 1 base from V and 10 bases from J; junction bases left unmatched: 5. The CDR3 region has the DNA TGTGCCAGCAGCTTAGGGACAGGGTTTGACCAGTACTTC. As protein: CASSLGTGFDQYF.

This clone was detected only a few times. The chain recombines TRBV14 with TRBJ2-2; D remains unclear. V lost 4 bases to trimming and J lost 2 bases, with 11 bases between them. The CDR3 is 15 amino acids. Germline assignment: CDR1 SGHDN and CDR2 FVKESK. The DNA for the CDR3 is TGTGCCAGCAGCCCTGGAACAGCAAACACCGGGGAGCTGTTTTTT. It translates to CASSPGTANTGELFF.

This clone was found a few times. This rearrangement joins TRBV18 to TRBJ1-3; D might be TRBD1 (5 bases). CDR1 is KGHSH and CDR2 is LQKENI in the germline V gene. This CDR3 region has 20 residues. V lost 0 bases and J 0 bases, leaving 21 bases between the germline ends. The CDR3 DNA is TGTGCCAGCTCACCACCGGGACTGAACACCGGGGTCCACTCTGGAAACACCATATATTTT. Translated, it gives CASSPPGLNTGVHSGNTIYF.

This clone occurred once. The chain recombines TRBV6-1 with TRBJ2-5; TRBD1 is a possible D gene (5 bases). V lost 0 bases and J lost 5, with 13 bases in between. The CDR3 covers 15 residues. In germline, CDR1 is MNHNS, CDR2 SASEGT. CDR3 in DNA: TGTGCCAGCAGTGAAGCGGGTATGGGGCACGAGACCCAGTACTTC. It yields the protein CASSEAGMGHETQYF.

The chain has TRBV5-4 and TRBJ1-1; TRBD1 agrees at 8 bases. V shed 0 bases, J shed 6 bases, and the junction held 13 bases outside the gene matches. The germline V gene encodes CDR1 SGHNT and CDR2 YYREEE (reference sequence). The CDR3 loop spans 17 amino acids. CDR3 residues: CASSLVHGTGDRAEAFF. The CDR3 nucleotides are TGTGCCAGCAGCTTGGTCCATGGGACAGGTGATAGGGCTGAAGCTTTCTTT.

The CDR3 loop is CASSVPNREVVGYTF. Here the CDR3 DNA reads TGTGCCAGCAGTGTCCCCAACAGGGAAGTGGTAGGCTACACCTTC. This chain links TRBV2 with TRBJ1-2; a possible D gene is TRBD1 (6 bases). Trimming shortened V by 4 bases and J by 8 bases, and 20 bases separated the two germline ends. Germline CDR1 and CDR2: SNHLY and FYNNEI. This CDR3 spans 15 amino acids.

This chain links TRBV5-6 with TRBJ2-3; TRBD2 agrees at 7 bases. The junction had 7 bases not matched to a gene; V was cut back by 8 bases and J by 1 base. The CDR3 contains 14 residues. CDR1 and CDR2 from the germline V gene are SGHDT and YYEEEE. CDR3 region: CARRRGGGTDTQYF. CDR3 in DNA: TGTGCCAGGAGGAGGGGAGGGGGCACAGATACGCAGTATTTT. Full variable domain (rest looked up from reference TRBV5-6 and TRBJ2-3): DAGVTQSPTHLIKTRGQQVTLRCSPKSGHDTVSWYQQALGQGPQFIFQYYEEEERQRGNFPDRFSGHQFPNYSSELNVNALLLGDSALYLCARRRGGGTDTQYFGPGTRLTVL.

This clone was observed a handful of times. The rearrangement joins TRBV19 to TRBJ1-6, with D uncertain. CDR3 length: 14 amino acids. Germline-derived CDR1 and CDR2 are LNHDA and SQIVND (reference sequence). Trimming removed 6 bases at V and 10 bases at J, with 16 bases between. The CDR3 coding sequence is TGTGCCAGTAGCCGGATGGGGAGGGAGTCACCCCTCCACTTT. It specifies CASSRMGRESPLHF.

This clone appeared a few times. As DNA, the CDR3 is TGTGCCAGCCGCCCACCGGGACAGGGCCACCAGCCCCAGCATTTT. Its protein is CASRPPGQGHQPQHF. The chain has TRBV6-5 and TRBJ1-5; 9 nucleotides match TRBD1. The CDR3 has 15 amino acids. Germline V gene data show CDR1 as MNHEY and CDR2 as SVGAGI. V lost 8 bases, J lost 7 bases, and 12 bases stayed unmatched.

The V and J genes are TRBV20-1 and TRBJ2-1; D is possibly TRBD1 (6 bases). Between the trimmed V and J ends, which lost 3 bases and 1 base, there was a span of 13 bases. The germline gives CDR1 DFQATT, CDR2 SNEGSKA (reference sequence). The CDR3 runs 15 residues. The CDR3 sequence: CSASGNRVSYNEQFF. In DNA, the CDR3 is TGCAGTGCTAGTGGGAACAGGGTGTCCTACAATGAGCAGTTCTTC.